The present T cell receptor beta chain was sequenced within a study of blood T cell repertoires in COVID-19. Libraries were prepared by immunoSEQ multiplex PCR; TCRdb keeps only in-frame clonotypes and omits some of them. Seen here are under 80,000 clones, 80% observed once, and the top ten hold 8.5% to 10%. The V and J ends lost 7 bases and 4 bases respectively, with 21 bases between them. The CDR3 consists of 16 residues. From germline, CDR1 is SGHAT and CDR2 FQDESV (reference sequence). The sample was peripheral blood. The source of this sequence is a human donor in a cohort sampled during active COVID-19. The chain joins TRBV11-1 to TRBJ2-3; D is perhaps TRBD2 (7 bases). The CDR3 loop is CASTRGQGRGPDTQYF. In DNA form, the CDR3 reads TGTGCCAGCACCCGAGGTCAGGGGAGGGGACCAGATACGCAGTATTTT.